This T cell receptor beta chain was sequenced during a study of blood T cell repertoires in COVID-19. Study overall: The samples span acute and convalescent COVID-19 from the United States, Italy and Spain. In each case, the material was cDNA or gDNA derived from T cells, B-cell-depleted T cells, or PBMCs.

Study processing details: Researchers report that nucleated cell counts were estimated from reference gene primer amplification. Libraries were prepared by immunoSEQ multiplex PCR; TCRdb keeps only in-frame clonotypes and omits some of them. Clonal size and the V and J genes are those of that table, whereas D and trimming came from the DNA. Found here are some 100,000 clones, around 90% of them singletons; the top ten hold about 6.3%. The germline V gene has CDR1 SNHLY and CDR2 FYNNEI. Unmatched junction bases numbered 4, after V lost 6 bases and J lost 4 bases. The CDR3 runs to 13 residues. The chain uses TRBV2 and TRBJ2-3, with TRBD2 matching over 7 bases. This sequence originates from a woman aged 60-75 years with acute or convalescent COVID-19. What was sequenced was peripheral blood. CDR3 amino acids: CASRAAGPDTQYF. For the CDR3, the DNA is TGTGCCAGCAGAGCAGCGGGGCCAGATACGCAGTATTTT.